The 17 T cell receptor beta chains below were found in one sample sequenced in a study of cytomegalovirus exposure and HLA in healthy donors. A multiplex PCR was run with 60 Vbeta primers and 13 Jbeta primers. Here immunoSEQ multiplex PCR was the method, and the copy in TCRdb shows in-frame clones only, minus some. The sample contains some 150,000 clones, roughly three quarters of which appear only once. The sequencing sample was made of PBMCs. These receptors were collected from a woman aged 45-65 years in good health and CMV-seronegative.

This clone has more than one count but fewer than ten. The rearrangement links TRBV6-5 to TRBJ1-2; unclear D gene. The CDR3 is 11 residues long. Germline CDR1 reads MNHEY; CDR2 reads SVGAGI. Between the trimmed V and J ends, which lost 4 bases and 6 bases, there was a span of 6 bases. The CDR3 DNA reads as TGTGCCAGCAGTTTCGGAGATGGCTACACCTTC. Amino acids: CASSFGDGYTF.

V usage is TRBV15 and J usage is TRBJ2-5; 12 nucleotides agree with TRBD2. V lost 0 bases and J lost 9; bases outside the gene matches: 5. Germline values: CDR1 LNHNV, CDR2 YYDKDF (reference sequence). The CDR3 consists of 15 residues. DNA for the CDR3: TGTGCCACCAGCAGAGACACTAGCGGGGGGCAGGCCCAGTACTTC. This sequence encodes CATSRDTSGGQAQYF.

The J gene is TRBJ2-2, the V gene TRBV6-1; TRBD2 matches at 9 bases. With V trimmed by 11 bases and J by 3 bases, 10 bases remained unmatched. Germline loops: CDR1 MNHNS, CDR2 SASEGT. This CDR3 region has 15 residues. CDR3 sequence (DNA): TGTGCCGTACGGAACGCGGGGGGGCACACCGGGGAGCTGTTTTTT. This gives the protein CAVRNAGGHTGELFF.

V gene TRBV11-2 combines with J gene TRBJ1-6, with 8 bases matching TRBD1. The junction had 13 bases not matched to a gene; V was cut back by 4 bases and J by 8 bases. The germline gives CDR1 SGHAT, CDR2 FQNNGV. The CDR3 has 17 residues. CDR3 loop: CASSYFGTGGVDSPLHF. As DNA, the CDR3 is TGTGCCAGCAGCTACTTCGGGACAGGAGGTGTCGATTCACCCCTCCACTTT.

The chain uses TRBV7-3 and TRBJ2-2; D unclear. The ends were cut back, 6 bases at V and 5 bases at J, with 10 bases in the middle. Per germline, CDR1 SGHTA and CDR2 FQGTGA. This CDR3 is built from 13 residues. CDR3 sequence (DNA): TGTGCCAGCAGACCCATGGCTACCGGGGAGCTGTTTTTT. Protein: CASRPMATGELFF.

The J gene is TRBJ1-2, the V gene TRBV14; the D gene is possibly TRBD1 (6 bases). The CDR3 loop spans 13 amino acids. Germline values: CDR1 SGHDN, CDR2 FVKESK. V was shortened by 4 bases and J by 4 bases, with 10 bases between the two germline ends. CDR3 in amino acids: CASSPGQSYGYTF. In DNA form, the CDR3 reads TGTGCCAGCAGCCCTGGACAGTCCTATGGCTACACCTTC.

The chain links TRBV5-1 to TRBJ2-3; TRBD1 matches at 7 bases. There are 15 residues in the CDR3. V lost 4 bases to trimming and J lost 6 bases; unmatched junction nucleotides: 11. Germline loops: CDR1 SGHRS, CDR2 YFSETQ. CDR3 loop: CASSLRQGIADTQYF. CDR3 in DNA: TGCGCCAGCAGCCTCCGACAGGGCATTGCGGATACGCAGTATTTT. Variable domain in full (rest from reference TRBV5-1 and TRBJ2-3): KAGVTQTPRYLIKTRGQQVTLSCSPISGHRSVSWYQQTPGQGLQFLFEYFSETQRNKGNFPGRFSGRQFSNSRSEMNVSTLELGDSALYLCASSLRQGIADTQYFGPGTRLTVL.

The chain links TRBV9 to TRBJ1-1; 10 nucleotides agree with TRBD1. With 3 bases clipped from V and 5 bases from J, the junction kept 4 bases outside the gene matches. The CDR3 contains 14 residues. Looked up from germline, CDR1 is SGDLS and CDR2 is YYNGEE. CDR3 region: CASSEGQGVTEAFF. DNA of the CDR3: TGTGCCAGCAGCGAAGGACAGGGGGTTACTGAAGCTTTCTTT.

The V call is TRBV12-2, the J call TRBJ1-2; the table gives TRBD1 as D, unverified against the DNA. TRBV12-2 is recorded as a pseudogene. The CDR3 is 13 residues long. CDR3 protein: CASRPRDRRGYTF. In DNA, the CDR3 is TGTGCAAGTCGCCCTAGGGACAGGCGGGGCTACACCTTC.

The chain combines TRBV5-1 with TRBJ2-1; D perhaps matches TRBD1 (6 bases). V was clipped by 4 bases and J by 9 bases, with 23 bases between them. This CDR3 is built from 16 residues. In germline, CDR1 is SGHRS, CDR2 YFSETQ. CDR3 DNA: TGCGCCAGCAGCGTCCTACAGGGTGGGAGTGCTGGTGAGCAGTTCTTC. Translating gives CASSVLQGGSAGEQFF.

V gene TRBV6-1 combines with J gene TRBJ2-3; 10 bases match TRBD2. In germline, CDR1 is MNHNS, CDR2 SASEGT. This CDR3 is 15 amino acids long. V shed 5 bases, J shed 2 bases, and the junction held 4 bases outside the gene matches. This CDR3 reads CASSFSGGPTDTQYF. The CDR3, as DNA: TGTGCCAGCAGTTTTAGCGGGGGGCCCACAGATACGCAGTATTTT.

The chain recombines TRBV2 with TRBJ1-5; TRBD1 aligns across 10 bases. V was pared by 6 bases and J by 6 bases, with 11 bases of the junction left unmatched. The CDR3 has 16 amino acids. Germline V gives CDR1 SNHLY, CDR2 FYNNEI. The CDR3 loop reads CASSVERGQGIQPQHF. The DNA for the CDR3 is TGTGCCAGCAGCGTCGAGCGGGGACAGGGGATTCAGCCCCAGCATTTT.

This sequence joins TRBV5-6 and TRBJ1-2, with no clear D. The germline gives CDR1 SGHDT, CDR2 YYEEEE. The CDR3 loop spans 14 amino acids. Trimming shortened V by 2 bases and J by 1 base, and 9 bases separated the two germline ends. CDR3 sequence reads: CASSFRVVNYGYTF. The CDR3 DNA follows: TGTGCCAGCAGCTTTCGAGTAGTTAACTATGGCTACACCTTC.

The V gene is TRBV11-2, the J gene TRBJ1-2; 7 bases are shared with TRBD1. Germline CDR1 SGHAT, CDR2 FQNNGV. The CDR3 runs 15 residues. J lost 4 bases, V lost 7 bases, and 12 bases had no gene match. CDR3 region: CASTLPGQNVYGYTF. Written as DNA, the CDR3 is TGTGCCAGCACCCTACCGGGACAGAACGTCTATGGCTACACCTTC.

The gene calls are TRBV6-6 and TRBJ1-1, with D unclear. The CDR3 is made up of 12 amino acids. CDR1 MNHNY and CDR2 SVGAGI come from the germline V gene (reference sequence). The germline V and J ends were trimmed by 4 bases and 6 bases, with 9 bases remaining between them. Written as DNA, the CDR3 is TGTGCCAGCAGTTTTCTATCGCCTGAAGCTTTCTTT. This sequence encodes CASSFLSPEAFF.

Notes on this clone: Different DNA sequences within this sample yield the same CDR3. The V gene is TRBV4-1, the J gene TRBJ1-1, with D possibly TRBD1 on 6 matching bases. Germline V lookup: CDR1 MGHRA, CDR2 YSYEKL. This CDR3 has 16 residues. The germline V and J ends were trimmed by 0 bases and 14 bases, with 25 bases remaining between them. CDR3 sequence reads: CASSQDIGGSWGGAFF. The CDR3 DNA follows: TGCGCCAGCAGCCAAGATATCGGGGGCAGTTGGGGGGGAGCCTTCTTT.

Judged by abundance, this clone is medium-sized. The rearrangement links TRBV10-3 to TRBJ1-2; D might be TRBD1 (5 bases). V was cut by 8 bases and J by 7 bases, with 20 bases left in between. CDR3 length equals 14 residues. In germline, CDR1 is ENHRY, CDR2 SYGVKD. The CDR3 DNA reads as TGTGCCATCGCTGGGGCGGGGATCGGTAGTGGCTACACCTTC. It yields the protein CAIAGAGIGSGYTF.